The T cell receptor beta chain under discussion was sequenced for a study of blood T cell repertoires in COVID-19. Whole-study context: Both acute and convalescent COVID-19 samples were obtained from the United States, Italy and Spain.

The table lists this clone with a few counts. The repertoire was sequenced with immunoSEQ multiplex PCR; TCRdb's copy has only in-frame clones and lacks some. The sample consists of tens of thousands of clones, more than 85% of them appearing once. Trimming took 3 bases from V and 8 from J; bases not matched to a gene: 7. Germline V gene lookup returns CDR1 KGHSH and CDR2 LQKENI. The CDR3 consists of 15 residues. Material: peripheral blood. This chain joins TRBV18 and TRBJ2-1; 10 bases map to TRBD1. This receptor was obtained from a human donor with active COVID-19. The donor label of this sample is uncertain. This chain's CDR3 is CASSPTGGEFDEQFF. For the CDR3, the DNA is TGTGCCAGCTCACCGACAGGGGGCGAATTTGATGAGCAGTTCTTC. The full variable domain, in which reference TRBV18 and TRBJ2-1 provide the parts outside the CDR3, is NAGVMQNPRHLVRRRGQEARLRCSPMKGHSHVYWYRQLPEEGLKFMVYLQKENIIDESGMPKERFSAEFPKEGPSILRIQQVVRGDSAAYFCASSPTGGEFDEQFFGPGTRLTVL.